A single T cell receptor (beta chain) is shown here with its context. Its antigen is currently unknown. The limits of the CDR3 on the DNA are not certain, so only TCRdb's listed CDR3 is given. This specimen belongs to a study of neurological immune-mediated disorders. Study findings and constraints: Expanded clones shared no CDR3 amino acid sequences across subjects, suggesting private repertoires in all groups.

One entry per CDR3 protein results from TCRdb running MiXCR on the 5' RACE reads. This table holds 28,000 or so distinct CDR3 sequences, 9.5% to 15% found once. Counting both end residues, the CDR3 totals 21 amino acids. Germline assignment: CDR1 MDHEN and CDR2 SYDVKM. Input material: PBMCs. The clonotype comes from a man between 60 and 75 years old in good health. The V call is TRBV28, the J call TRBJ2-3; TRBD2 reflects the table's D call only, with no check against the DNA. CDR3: CASSFYICSAYLAGAADTQYF.